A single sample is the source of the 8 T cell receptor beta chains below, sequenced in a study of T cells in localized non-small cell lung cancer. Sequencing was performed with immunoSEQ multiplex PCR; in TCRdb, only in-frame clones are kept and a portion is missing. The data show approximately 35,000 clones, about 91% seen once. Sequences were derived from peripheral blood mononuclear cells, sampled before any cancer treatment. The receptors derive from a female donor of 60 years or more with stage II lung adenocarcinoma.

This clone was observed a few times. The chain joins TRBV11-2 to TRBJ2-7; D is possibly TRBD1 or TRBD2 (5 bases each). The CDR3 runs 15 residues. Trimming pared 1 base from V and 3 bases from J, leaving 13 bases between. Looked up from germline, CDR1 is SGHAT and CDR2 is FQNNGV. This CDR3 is CASSLGVGAGYEQYF. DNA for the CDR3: TGTGCCAGCAGCTTAGGGGTAGGGGCGGGCTACGAGCAGTACTTC.

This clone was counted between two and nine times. The CDR3 DNA reads as TGTGCCAGCAGCTTGGTGGGTATGAGCAATCAGCCCCAGCATTTT. Protein product: CASSLVGMSNQPQHF. This chain joins TRBV5-5 and TRBJ1-5; D remains unclear. The germline V gene encodes CDR1 SGHKS and CDR2 YYEKEE (reference sequence). Trimming shortened V by 0 bases and J by 1 base, and 8 bases separated the two germline ends. This CDR3 contains 15 residues.

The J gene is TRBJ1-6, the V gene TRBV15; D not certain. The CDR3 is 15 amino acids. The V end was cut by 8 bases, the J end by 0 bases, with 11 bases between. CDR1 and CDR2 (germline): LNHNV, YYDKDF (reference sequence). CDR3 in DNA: TGTGCCACCGCGTTGTGGAGCTCCTATAATTCACCCCTCCACTTT. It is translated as CATALWSSYNSPLHF.

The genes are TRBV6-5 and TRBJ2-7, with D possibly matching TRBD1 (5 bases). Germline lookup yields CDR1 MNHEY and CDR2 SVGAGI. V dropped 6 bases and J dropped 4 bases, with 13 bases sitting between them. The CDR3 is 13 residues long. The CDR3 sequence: CASRPGLGYEQYF. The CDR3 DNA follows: TGTGCCAGCAGGCCAGGGTTAGGATACGAGCAGTACTTC.

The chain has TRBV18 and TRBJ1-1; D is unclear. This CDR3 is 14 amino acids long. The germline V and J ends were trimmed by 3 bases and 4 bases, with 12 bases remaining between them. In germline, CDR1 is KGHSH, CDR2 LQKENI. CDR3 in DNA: TGTGCCAGCTCACCCCCCGGGAGAGGCACTGAAGCTTTCTTT. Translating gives CASSPPGRGTEAFF.

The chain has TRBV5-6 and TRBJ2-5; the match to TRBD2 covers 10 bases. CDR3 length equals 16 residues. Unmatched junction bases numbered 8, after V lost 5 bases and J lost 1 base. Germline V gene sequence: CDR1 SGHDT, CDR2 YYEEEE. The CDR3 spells CASSFSGGDFQETQYF. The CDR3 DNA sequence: TGTGCCAGCAGTTTCAGCGGGGGGGATTTCCAAGAGACCCAGTACTTC.

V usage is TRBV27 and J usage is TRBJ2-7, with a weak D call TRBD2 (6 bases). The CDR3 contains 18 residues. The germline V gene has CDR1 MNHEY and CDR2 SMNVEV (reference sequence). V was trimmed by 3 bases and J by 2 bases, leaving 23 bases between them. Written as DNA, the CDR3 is TGTGCCAGCAGTTTTCGCGGGACCACCCTGAGATTAACCTACGAGCAGTACTTC. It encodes CASSFRGTTLRLTYEQYF.

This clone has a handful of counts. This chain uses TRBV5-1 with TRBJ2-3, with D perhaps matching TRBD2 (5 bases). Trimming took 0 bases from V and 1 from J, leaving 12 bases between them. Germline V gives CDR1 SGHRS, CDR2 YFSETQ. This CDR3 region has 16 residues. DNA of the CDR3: TGCGCCAGCAGCTTGGGTGGCGGGTCTGGCACAGATACGCAGTATTTT. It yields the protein CASSLGGGSGTDTQYF.